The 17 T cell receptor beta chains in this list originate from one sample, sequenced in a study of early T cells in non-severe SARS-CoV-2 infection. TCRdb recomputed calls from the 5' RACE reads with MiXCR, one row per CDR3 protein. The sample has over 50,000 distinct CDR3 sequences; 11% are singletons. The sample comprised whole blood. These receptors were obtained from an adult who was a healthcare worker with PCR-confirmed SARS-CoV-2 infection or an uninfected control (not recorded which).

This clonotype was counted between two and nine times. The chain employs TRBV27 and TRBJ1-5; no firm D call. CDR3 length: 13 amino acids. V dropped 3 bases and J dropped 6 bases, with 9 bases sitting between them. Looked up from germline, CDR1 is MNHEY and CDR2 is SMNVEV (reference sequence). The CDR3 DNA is TGTGCCAGCAGTTTGGGTTCGACTCAGCCCCAGCATTTT. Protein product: CASSLGSTQPQHF.

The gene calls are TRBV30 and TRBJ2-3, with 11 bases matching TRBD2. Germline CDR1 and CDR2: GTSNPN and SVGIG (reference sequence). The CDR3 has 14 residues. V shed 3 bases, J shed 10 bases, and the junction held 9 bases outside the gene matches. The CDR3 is CAWRPSGGSTAQYF. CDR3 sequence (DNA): TGTGCCTGGAGGCCTAGCGGGGGGAGTACAGCGCAGTATTTT.

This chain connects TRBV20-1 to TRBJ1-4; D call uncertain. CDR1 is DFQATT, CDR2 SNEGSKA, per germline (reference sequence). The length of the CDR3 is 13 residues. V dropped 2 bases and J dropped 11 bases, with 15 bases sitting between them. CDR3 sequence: CSARNQQNQKLFF. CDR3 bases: TGCAGTGCTAGAAATCAGCAAAACCAGAAACTGTTTTTT.

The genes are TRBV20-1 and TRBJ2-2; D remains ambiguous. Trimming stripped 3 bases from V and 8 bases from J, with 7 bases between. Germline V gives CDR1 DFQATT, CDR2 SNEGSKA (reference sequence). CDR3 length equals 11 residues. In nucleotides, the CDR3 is TGCAGTGCTAGTCGTACTGGGGAGCTGTTTTTT. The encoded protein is CSASRTGELFF.

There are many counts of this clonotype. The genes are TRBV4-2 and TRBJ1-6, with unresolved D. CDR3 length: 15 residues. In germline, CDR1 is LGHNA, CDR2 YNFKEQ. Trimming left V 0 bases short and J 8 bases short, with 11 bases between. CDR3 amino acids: CASSQEMGSDSPLHF. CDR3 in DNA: TGTGCCAGCAGCCAAGAGATGGGATCTGATTCACCCCTCCACTTT.

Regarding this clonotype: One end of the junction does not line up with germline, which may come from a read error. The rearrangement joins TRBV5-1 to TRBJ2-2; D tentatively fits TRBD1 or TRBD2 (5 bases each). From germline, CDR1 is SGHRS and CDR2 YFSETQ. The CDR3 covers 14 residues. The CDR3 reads CASNRDVGTGEPFF. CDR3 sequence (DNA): TGCGCCAGCAACCGGGACGTGGGAACCGGGGAGCCGTTTTTT.

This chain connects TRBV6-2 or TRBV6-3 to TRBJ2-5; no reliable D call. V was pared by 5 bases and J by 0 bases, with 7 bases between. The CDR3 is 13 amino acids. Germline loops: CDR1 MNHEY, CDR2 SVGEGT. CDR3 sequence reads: CASSRPDQETQYF. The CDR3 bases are TGTGCCAGCAGTAGGCCGGACCAAGAGACCCAGTACTTC.

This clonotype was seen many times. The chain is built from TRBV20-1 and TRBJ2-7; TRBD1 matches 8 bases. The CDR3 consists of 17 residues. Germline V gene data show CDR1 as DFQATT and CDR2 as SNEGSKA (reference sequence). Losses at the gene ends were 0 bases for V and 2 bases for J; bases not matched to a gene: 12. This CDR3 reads CSARDPQTGTGAYEQYF. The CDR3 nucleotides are TGCAGTGCTAGAGATCCCCAAACCGGGACAGGCGCCTACGAGCAGTACTTC.

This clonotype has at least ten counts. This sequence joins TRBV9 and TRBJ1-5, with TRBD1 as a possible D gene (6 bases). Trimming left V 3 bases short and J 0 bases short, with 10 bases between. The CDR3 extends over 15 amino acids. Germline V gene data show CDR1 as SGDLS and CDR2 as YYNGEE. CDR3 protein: CASSEGQNSNQPQHF. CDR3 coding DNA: TGTGCCAGCAGCGAAGGACAGAATAGCAATCAGCCCCAGCATTTT.

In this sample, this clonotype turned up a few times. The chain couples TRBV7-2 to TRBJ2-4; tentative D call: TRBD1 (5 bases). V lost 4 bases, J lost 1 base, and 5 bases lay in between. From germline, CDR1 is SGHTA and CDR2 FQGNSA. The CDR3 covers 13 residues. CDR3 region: CASSYRAKNIQYF. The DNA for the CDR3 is TGTGCCAGCAGCTACAGGGCCAAAAACATTCAGTACTTC.

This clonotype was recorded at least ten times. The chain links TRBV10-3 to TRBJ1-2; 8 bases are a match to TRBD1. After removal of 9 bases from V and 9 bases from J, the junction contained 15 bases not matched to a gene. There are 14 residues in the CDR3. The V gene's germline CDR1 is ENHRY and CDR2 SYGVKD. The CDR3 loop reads CAISTGASFGSYTF. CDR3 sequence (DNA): TGTGCCATTTCGACAGGGGCCTCCTTCGGGAGCTACACCTTC.

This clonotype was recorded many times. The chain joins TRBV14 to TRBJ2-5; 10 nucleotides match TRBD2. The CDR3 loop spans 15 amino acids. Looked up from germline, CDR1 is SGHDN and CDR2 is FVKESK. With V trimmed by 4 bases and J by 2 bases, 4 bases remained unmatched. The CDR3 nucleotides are TGTGCCAGCAGCCCTCTAGCGGGGGCTCAAGAGACCCAGTACTTC. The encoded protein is CASSPLAGAQETQYF.

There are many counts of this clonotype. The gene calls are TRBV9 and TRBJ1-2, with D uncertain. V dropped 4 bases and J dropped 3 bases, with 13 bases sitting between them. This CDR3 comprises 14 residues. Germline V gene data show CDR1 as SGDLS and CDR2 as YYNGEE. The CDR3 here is CASSSGRGYYGYTF. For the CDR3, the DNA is TGTGCCAGCAGCTCCGGACGGGGATACTATGGCTACACCTTC.

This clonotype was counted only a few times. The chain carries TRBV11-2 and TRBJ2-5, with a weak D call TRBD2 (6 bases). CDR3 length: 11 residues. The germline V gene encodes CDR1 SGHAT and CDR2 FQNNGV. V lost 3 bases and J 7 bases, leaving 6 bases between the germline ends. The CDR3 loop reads CASSFGGTQYF. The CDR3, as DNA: TGTGCCAGCAGCTTCGGGGGGACCCAGTACTTC.

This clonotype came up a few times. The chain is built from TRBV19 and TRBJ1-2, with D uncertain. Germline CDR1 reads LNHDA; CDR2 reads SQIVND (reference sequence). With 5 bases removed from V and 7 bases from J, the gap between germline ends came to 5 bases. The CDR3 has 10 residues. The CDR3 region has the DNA TGTGCCAGTAGTTCCGGTGGCTACACCTTC. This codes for CASSSGGYTF. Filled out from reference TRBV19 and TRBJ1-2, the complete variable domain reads DGGITQSPKYLFRKEGQNVTLSCEQNLNHDAMYWYRQDPGQGLRLIYYSQIVNDFQKGDIAEGYSVSREKKESFPLTVTSAQKNPTAFYLCASSSGGYTFGSGTRLTVV.

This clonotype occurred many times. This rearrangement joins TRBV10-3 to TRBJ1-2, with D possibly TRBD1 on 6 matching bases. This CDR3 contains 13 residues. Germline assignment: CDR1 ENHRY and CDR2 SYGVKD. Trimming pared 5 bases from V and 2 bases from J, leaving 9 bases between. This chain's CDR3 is CAISWGANYGYTF. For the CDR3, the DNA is TGTGCCATCAGTTGGGGGGCCAACTATGGCTACACCTTC.

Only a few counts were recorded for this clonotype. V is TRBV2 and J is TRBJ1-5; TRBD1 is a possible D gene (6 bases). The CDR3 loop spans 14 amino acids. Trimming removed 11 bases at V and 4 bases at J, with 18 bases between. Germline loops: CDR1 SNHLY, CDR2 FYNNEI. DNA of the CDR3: TGTGCCCGCGGGGGGGGCAACTCGAATCAGCCCCAGCATTTT. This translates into CARGGGNSNQPQHF.